This note documents a single T cell receptor beta chain sequence. Its antigen is unknown. These data are taken from a study of T cell responses to AZD1222 COVID-19 vaccine. CDR1 MNHEY and CDR2 SVGAGI come from the germline V gene. The CDR3 extends over 12 amino acids. J was trimmed by 3 bases and V by 5 bases; bases with no gene match: 1. Findings and limits, study-wide: Vaccine-associated CD4 TCRs spanned spike, dominant at 160-218 and 743-854. Recipients of two AZD1222 doses showed rising Spike-specific TCR breadth and depth. Among the donors, most were white British and more were female, and clonal diversity was possibly underestimated. Within unmutated variant regions lay the reported targets of nearly half of spike-specific TCRs.

Repertoires were generated with immunoSEQ multiplex PCR, while TCRdb's copy carries only in-frame clones and drops some. The table includes about 150,000 clones, 91% detected once. The receptor was derived from an adult who received the AZD1222 COVID-19 vaccine. The gene calls are TRBV6-5 and TRBJ2-7; 7 bases line up with TRBD2. Sequencing used peripheral blood, obtained 28 days after the second AZD1222 dose. In DNA form, the CDR3 reads TGTGCCAGCAGTCGGACTAGCTACGAGCAGTACTTC. This encodes CASSRTSYEQYF.